This is a list of T cell receptor beta chains from one sample in a study of blood T cell repertoires in COVID-19. Repertoires were generated with immunoSEQ multiplex PCR, while TCRdb's copy carries only in-frame clones and drops some. The sample has roughly 150,000 clones; around 85% are singletons. The specimen sequenced was peripheral blood. The source of these receptors is a woman between 65 and 79 years old with acute or convalescent COVID-19. Both conserved end residues are part of each CDR3. D genes are given only for firm matches. A clone size is listed for some rows: how often the clone was seen (once, few, many), or a class if it is expanded.

clone size | D gene | J gene | V gene | CDR3 protein | CDR3 DNA
few | TRBD1 | TRBJ1-1 | TRBV7-9 | CASRSPWTGESNTEAFF | TGTGCCAGCAGATCCCCTTGGACAGGGGAATCGAACACTGAAGCTTTCTTT
. | TRBD2 | TRBJ2-1 | TRBV4-1 | CASSQGLAGGASGEQFF | TGCGCCAGCAGCCAAGGACTCGCGGGAGGGGCATCTGGTGAGCAGTTCTTC
. | . | TRBJ1-6 | TRBV7-2 | CASSLDPGFMDSPLHF | TGTGCCAGCAGCTTAGATCCCGGGTTTATGGATTCACCCCTCCACTTT
. | . | TRBJ1-4 | TRBV7-9 | CASSLEPGLPNEKLFF | TGTGCCAGCAGCTTAGAGCCGGGGTTACCTAATGAAAAACTGTTTTTT
once | TRBD1 | TRBJ2-5 | TRBV7-9 | CASSHQGVEETQYF | TGTGCCAGCAGCCATCAGGGGGTGGAGGAGACCCAGTACTTC
. | TRBD2 | TRBJ2-7 | TRBV5-6 | CASSLAGGLAETYEQYF | TGTGCCAGCAGCCTGGCCGGGGGACTAGCGGAAACCTACGAGCAGTACTTC
. | . | TRBJ2-1 | TRBV4-1 | CASSQFLGGGPVLQFF | TGCGCCAGCAGCCAATTTTTAGGGGGAGGGCCTGTTCTTCAGTTCTTC
once | . | TRBJ2-1 | TRBV3-1/TRBV3-2 | CASSQDRTGARFF | TGTGCCAGCAGCCAAGATAGAACGGGAGCTCGGTTCTTC
. | TRBD1 | TRBJ1-1 | TRBV18 | CASSPKGQPNTEAFF | TGTGCCAGCTCACCGAAGGGACAGCCGAACACTGAAGCTTTCTTT
. | TRBD1 | TRBJ2-7 | TRBV27 | CASSEYRGSSYEQYF | TGTGCCAGCAGTGAATACAGGGGGAGCTCCTACGAGCAGTACTTC
. | . | TRBJ1-2 | TRBV7-2 | CASSLAQTGNGYTF | TGTGCCAGCAGCTTAGCGCAGACAGGAAATGGCTACACCTTC
. | . | TRBJ1-2 | TRBV2 | CASIEEAYGYTF | TGTGCCAGCATCGAAGAGGCCTATGGCTACACCTTC
. | TRBD1 | TRBJ2-1 | TRBV12-3/TRBV12-4 | CASRETQGAQFF | TGTGCCAGCAGAGAAACGCAGGGGGCTCAGTTCTTC
. | TRBD2 | TRBJ2-1 | TRBV11-3 | CASRYRVGLAGGNEQFF | TGTGCCAGCAGGTACCGGGTGGGACTAGCGGGGGGGAATGAGCAGTTCTTC
. | . | TRBJ2-1 | TRBV6-4 | CASSDDPGSQGNNEQFF | TGTGCCAGCAGTGACGATCCCGGGTCGCAGGGAAACAATGAGCAGTTCTTC
. | TRBD1 | TRBJ1-1 | TRBV5-1 | CASNHRGQNTEAFF | TGCGCCAGCAACCACAGGGGGCAGAACACTGAAGCTTTCTTT
. | TRBD1 | TRBJ1-5 | TRBV29-1 | CSVGQGVNQPQHF | TGCAGCGTGGGACAGGGGGTGAATCAGCCCCAGCATTTT
. | . | TRBJ1-2 | TRBV7-2 | CASSPGLSNYGYTF | TGTGCCAGCAGCCCCGGACTGTCTAACTATGGCTACACCTTC
. | . | TRBJ1-2 | TRBV5-1 | CASSLTRTASGYTF | TGCGCCAGCAGCTTAACACGGACAGCATCAGGCTACACCTTC
. | . | TRBJ2-5 | TRBV5-4 | CASSPGLQETQYF | TGTGCCAGCAGCCCAGGGTTACAAGAGACCCAGTACTTC
. | TRBD1 | TRBJ1-5 | TRBV19 | CASSPPDRPVGQPQHF | TGTGCCAGTAGTCCCCCGGACAGGCCGGTAGGGCAGCCCCAGCATTTT
. | . | TRBJ2-3 | TRBV30 | CAWSRGGTSTDTQYF | TGTGCCTGGAGTCGGGGAGGTACTAGCACAGATACGCAGTATTTT
. | TRBD1 | TRBJ2-2 | TRBV18 | CASSRPPDRVTGELFF | TGTGCCAGCTCACGACCGCCGGACAGGGTCACCGGGGAGCTGTTTTTT
. | . | TRBJ2-1 | TRBV21-1 | CASSKVDRYNEQFF | TGTGCCAGCAGCAAAGTCGACAGGTACAATGAGCAGTTCTTC
once | TRBD1 | TRBJ1-2 | TRBV19 | CASTDRGNYGYTF | TGTGCCAGCACCGACAGGGGAAACTATGGCTACACCTTC
. | TRBD1 | TRBJ1-1 | TRBV2 | CASRGQGERTEAFF | TGTGCCAGCAGGGGACAGGGGGAAAGAACTGAAGCTTTCTTT
. | TRBD1 | TRBJ1-6 | TRBV15 | CATSRSDRGNSPLHF | TGTGCCACCAGCAGATCAGACAGGGGCAATTCACCCCTCCACTTT
. | TRBD2 | TRBJ2-1 | TRBV30 | CAWSGGLAKGSYNEQFF | TGTGCCTGGAGTGGAGGACTAGCCAAGGGATCCTACAATGAGCAGTTCTTC
. | TRBD2 | TRBJ2-1 | TRBV7-8 | CASSLEASGRLGEQFF | TGTGCCAGCAGCTTAGAGGCTAGCGGGAGGCTAGGTGAGCAGTTCTTC
. | . | TRBJ1-4 | TRBV3-1/TRBV3-2 | CASSQTAPAANEKLFF | TGTGCCAGCAGCCAAACCGCCCCGGCGGCTAATGAAAAACTGTTTTTT
. | TRBD1 | TRBJ1-3 | TRBV6-6 | CASSYSDRGPGNTIYF | TGTGCCAGCAGTTACTCCGACAGGGGCCCTGGAAACACCATATATTTT
. | . | TRBJ1-1 | TRBV28 | CASSGGAGGTEAFF | TGTGCCAGCAGTGGGGGCGCCGGGGGGACTGAAGCTTTCTTT
. | TRBD1 | TRBJ1-1 | TRBV13 | CASSPRTGLNTEAFF | TGTGCCAGCAGCCCCAGGACAGGATTAAACACTGAAGCTTTCTTT
. | . | TRBJ1-5 | TRBV27 | CASSPMGSGLTQPQHF | TGTGCCAGCAGCCCCATGGGTTCAGGGCTTACGCAGCCCCAGCATTTT
. | TRBD1 | TRBJ1-1 | TRBV19 | CASSPGQGGTEAFF | TGTGCCAGTAGTCCGGGACAGGGTGGCACTGAAGCTTTCTTT
. | TRBD1 | TRBJ1-4 | TRBV15 | CATSRATGGGEKLFF | TGTGCCACCAGCAGAGCGACAGGGGGTGGGGAAAAACTGTTTTTT
. | . | TRBJ2-7 | TRBV7-3 | CASSSQQGSEQYF | TGTGCCAGCAGCTCCCAACAGGGTTCCGAGCAGTACTTC
. | . | TRBJ2-5 | TRBV20-1 | CSVRVRETQYF | TGCAGTGTCAGGGTTCGGGAGACCCAGTACTTC
. | . | TRBJ1-2 | TRBV28 | CASTPGGYGYTF | TGTGCCAGCACCCCGGGGGGTTATGGCTACACCTTC
. | TRBD1 | TRBJ2-1 | TRBV10-3 | CAIRGQGNNEQFF | TGTGCCATCAGGGGACAGGGCAACAATGAGCAGTTCTTC
. | . | TRBJ2-7 | TRBV7-9 | CASSSTSQGPNEQYF | TGTGCCAGCAGCTCCACGTCGCAGGGTCCCAACGAGCAGTACTTC